This entry features one TCR beta chain sequence. Its antigen is not yet known. No qualities accompany the bases; no much larger clone lies one base away. TCR CDR3 regions were amplified from genomic DNA by multiplex PCR using the deep immunoSEQ assay. For each cell subset, the extracted genomic DNA was distributed evenly across all wells of several immunoSEQ 96-well plates, and each plate served as one replicate. Each replicate PCR for sorted subsets received around 200 ng genomic DNA, equal to roughly 30,000 T cell genomes. The purified libraries were quantified using a Qubit 3.0 fluorometer, sized with a Bioanalyzer 2100, and then quantified again using the KAPA Library Quantification kit. A separate single-read 150-cycle Illumina NextSeq 550 flow cell was used to sequence each immunoSEQ 96-well plate. Per the original workflow: Because the immunoSEQ output held only junctional sequences and lacked quality scores, the filtering could not match the filtering applied to full-length reads. Sequences were annotated with PyIR, a Python wrapper for IgBLAST v1.9, and V/J genes and CDR3 were assigned using IMGT germline references. Reads were filtered out if the reads had weak V/J assignments (E-value above 1e-6), no CDR3, stop codons, out-of-frame junctions, or ambiguous translated residues. A V3J clonotype was defined by an identical inferred V gene, J gene, and CDR3 amino acid sequence. Percentage overlap between repertoires was computed as shared unique clonotypes divided by the size of the smaller repertoire. Richness of each repertoire was evaluated using RTK rarefaction, the Chao1 estimator, and Recon v2.1 estimates of unobserved clonotypes. Generation probabilities were computed with OLGA for all TCRbeta clonotypes obtained by the gDNA method from four donors. Here the immuneACCESS table is served through TCRdb, limited to in-frame sequences with V and J called. Missing clones are a known gap in these copies; in checked studies unresolved V genes cover under half, and the rest lacks a known reason. V, J and clone size are taken as reported in that table, and D and trimming were inferred from the DNA itself. In this sample the table shows over 750,000 clones, roughly 96% of which occur a single time. The ten largest clones take up less than 0.25% of the sample.

For the CD8 naive samples, CD45RO-negative cells were positively selected for CCR7, yielding a CD45RA+CCR7+ population from which TemRA cells were excluded. Donors were healthy HIV-negative adults with no recently reported acute infections or vaccinations. Every donor was a Caucasian adult residing in Nashville, Tennessee, USA. Blood was collected by leukapheresis, and PBMCs were isolated by Ficoll-Histopaque density gradient centrifugation and then cryopreserved in liquid nitrogen vapor phase. Analytical flow cytometry was used to check the purity and quantity of every magnetically sorted T cell population. From each sorted fraction, genomic DNA was isolated and quantified by UV absorbance on a Nanodrop 2000c. CDR1 and CDR2 are read off the germline V gene as SQVTM and ANQGSEA. The CDR3 covers 15 residues, taking in both the cysteine and the phenylalanine. The retained sequence is limited to the CDR3, 45 bases, with the frame set at the first base. V is pared back by 7 bases and J by 0 bases, with 19 bases lying between the germline termini.

This record belongs to a study of shared clonotypes between healthy human individuals (dated by TCRdb to 2018 to 2020). Looking at the study overall: The cohort included three men and a couple of women between 18 and 49 years of age. The study deeply sequenced blood TCR repertoires of about 5 healthy adults to estimate repertoire size and the extent of clonotype sharing between individuals. For each donor, CD4 naive and CD4 memory were each given three plates, CD8 naive was given two plates, and CD8 memory was given one plate. Each donor's leukapheresis produced roughly between roughly 0.85 and 9.5 billion PBMCs. To increase sequencing depth and limit assay-specific biases, TCR repertoire library preparation and sequencing were carried out by different laboratories using diverse techniques.

What the study reported, not specific to this receptor: Because the study included a small number of donors, the genetic and exposure-history diversity represented was limited. Incomplete sequencing was indicated by rarefaction of sorted-subset datasets, despite the large sequencing depth. Pairwise subsampling indicated that sequencing depth was expected to affect the degree of clonotype sharing among donors. Larger estimated clonotype richness was generally found for naive subsets than for memory subsets. Approximately 5% of naive CD4, 3.5% of naive CD8, about 2.5% of memory CD4, and less than 0.45% of memory CD8 clonotypes were shared across several donors. Sampling was limited to blood, and TCR repertoires in tissue likely differ from TCR repertoires in blood. Clonotypes shared by all four sorted-subset donors showed higher generation probabilities than non-shared clonotypes.

The V and J segments used are TRBV29-1 and TRBJ2-7; the D gene identity is not certain. This TCR came from a young man in good health. Sequenced material: naive CD8+ T cells sorted from blood. The label giving this sample's cell subset or site can be read as: CD45RA+CCR7+. Here is the DNA: TGCAGCGCAATCTTAGCCGGCGGTAGCTCCTACGAGCAGTACTTC. Its protein is CSAILAGGSSYEQYF.